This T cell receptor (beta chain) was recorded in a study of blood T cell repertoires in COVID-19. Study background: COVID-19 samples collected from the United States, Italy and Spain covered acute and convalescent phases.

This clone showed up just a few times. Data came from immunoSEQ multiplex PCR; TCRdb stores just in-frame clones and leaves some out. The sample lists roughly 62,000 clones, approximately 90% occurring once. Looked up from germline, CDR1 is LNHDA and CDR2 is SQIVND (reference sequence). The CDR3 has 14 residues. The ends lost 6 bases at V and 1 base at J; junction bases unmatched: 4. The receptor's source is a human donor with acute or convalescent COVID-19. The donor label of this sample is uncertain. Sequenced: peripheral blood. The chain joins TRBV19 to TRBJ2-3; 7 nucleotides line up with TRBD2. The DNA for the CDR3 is TGTGCCAGTAGAGCGGGGCCACGCACAGATACGCAGTATTTT. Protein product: CASRAGPRTDTQYF. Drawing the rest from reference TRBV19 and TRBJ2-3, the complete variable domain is DGGITQSPKYLFRKEGQNVTLSCEQNLNHDAMYWYRQDPGQGLRLIYYSQIVNDFQKGDIAEGYSVSREKKESFPLTVTSAQKNPTAFYLCASRAGPRTDTQYFGPGTRLTVL.